Each of the 32 T cell receptor beta chains below was sequenced from the same sample in a study of T cells in Graves' hyperthyroidism and ophthalmopathy. Amplified TCR beta CDR3 regions derived from RNA transcripts. The HTBI set primed first-round TCR CDR3 RT-PCR. One entry per CDR3 protein results from TCRdb running MiXCR on the multiplex PCR reads. The sample has a few hundred thousand distinct CDR3 sequences, roughly 15% seen once. The sequencing input was blood. These receptors all stem from a woman under 30 with Graves' hyperthyroidism.

This clonotype was observed at least ten times. This chain links TRBV7-2 with TRBJ1-5, with a tentative D call TRBD1 (5 bases). Germline values: CDR1 SGHTA, CDR2 FQGNSA. CDR3 size: 15 residues. Trimming left V 5 bases short and J 6 bases short, with 17 bases between. The chain's CDR3 is CASSPGTSRTQPQHF. CDR3 DNA sequence: TGTGCCAGCAGCCCAGGGACTTCTAGGACTCAGCCCCAGCATTTT.

The chain employs TRBV6-1 and TRBJ1-3, with TRBD1 as a possible D gene (6 bases). The V end lost 6 bases, the J end lost 3 bases, and 21 bases lay between the germline ends. The CDR3 contains 17 residues. Per germline, CDR1 MNHNS and CDR2 SASEGT. The CDR3 DNA reads as TGTGCCAGCAGCCTCTCCCGTCAGGGGCTCGTTGGAAACACCATATATTTT. This sequence encodes CASSLSRQGLVGNTIYF.

This clonotype has at least ten counts. The chain links TRBV7-9 to TRBJ1-1; perhaps TRBD1 as D (6 bases). The CDR3 consists of 16 residues. V lost 4 bases and J 0 bases, leaving 15 bases between the germline ends. Germline lookup yields CDR1 SEHNR and CDR2 FQNEAQ (reference sequence). The CDR3 region is CASSSQWTDMNTEAFF. Here the CDR3 DNA reads TGTGCCAGCAGCTCACAATGGACAGACATGAACACTGAAGCTTTCTTT. Drawing the rest from reference TRBV7-9 and TRBJ1-1, the complete variable domain is DTGVSQNPRHKITKRGQNVTFRCDPISEHNRLYWYRQTLGQGPEFLTYFQNEAQLEKSRLLSDRFSAERPKGSFSTLEIQRTEQGDSAMYLCASSSQWTDMNTEAFFGQGTRLTVV.

The sample holds many counts of this clonotype. The V and J genes are TRBV12-3 or TRBV12-4 and TRBJ1-5, with D possibly TRBD1 on 5 matching bases. The V and J ends lost 3 bases and 3 bases respectively, with 9 bases between them. The CDR3 is 14 amino acids. In DNA, the CDR3 is TGTGCCAGCAGTTTGGGGCGGGACAATCAGCCCCAGCATTTT. This gives the protein CASSLGRDNQPQHF.

The table lists this clonotype with many counts. The CDR3 sequence: CSAREFGGLSSYEQYF. CDR3 nucleotides: TGCAGTGCTAGAGAATTCGGCGGGCTTAGCTCCTACGAGCAGTACTTC. The rearrangement joins TRBV20-1 to TRBJ2-7; D is possibly TRBD2 (5 bases). The CDR3 extends over 16 amino acids. V was pared by 0 bases and J by 0 bases, with 15 bases between. The V gene's germline CDR1 is DFQATT and CDR2 SNEGSKA (reference sequence).

At least ten counts were recorded for this clonotype. The CDR3 reads CASSLTGGPSYEQYF. CDR3 DNA sequence: TGTGCCAGCAGCTTGACGGGAGGGCCCTCCTACGAGCAGTACTTC. This chain links TRBV11-1 with TRBJ2-7, with 8 bases identical to TRBD2. The trim removed 3 bases at V and 0 bases at J, leaving 4 bases unmatched. The germline V gene has CDR1 SGHAT and CDR2 FQDESV (reference sequence). The CDR3 spans 15 residues.

This clonotype was seen once. The chain employs TRBV9 and TRBJ2-1; maybe TRBD2 (6 bases). CDR1 is SGDLS, CDR2 YYNGEE, per germline. CDR3 length equals 18 residues. The V gene lost 4 bases and the J gene lost 0 bases, with 20 bases spanning the gap. CDR3 sequence (DNA): TGTGCCAGCAGCAAACAACATAACCGGGACTTCTCCTACAATGAGCAGTTCTTC. This codes for CASSKQHNRDFSYNEQFF.

The genes are TRBV6-2 or TRBV6-3 and TRBJ2-7; 10 bases align to TRBD1. The CDR3 is made up of 16 amino acids. Looked up from germline, CDR1 is MNHEY and CDR2 is SVGEGT. The V segment lost 6 bases and the J segment 5 bases; nucleotides outside the gene matches: 13. The CDR3 region is CASSPSTGTGDDEQYF. The CDR3, as DNA: TGTGCCAGCAGCCCCTCAACCGGGACAGGGGACGACGAGCAGTACTTC.

This clonotype has only a few counts. V is TRBV9 and J is TRBJ1-2; 7 bases are shared with TRBD1. CDR1 and CDR2 from the germline V gene are SGDLS and YYNGEE. With V trimmed by 2 bases and J by 3 bases, 4 bases remained unmatched. The CDR3 length is 14 residues. In DNA, the CDR3 is TGTGCCAGCAGCGTTTCAACAGGGGACTATGGCTACACCTTC. Its translation: CASSVSTGDYGYTF. The full variable domain, its missing parts supplied by reference TRBV9 and TRBJ1-2, is DSGVTQTPKHLITATGQRVTLRCSPRSGDLSVYWYQQSLDQGLQFLIQYYNGEERAKGNILERFSAQQFPDLHSELNLSSLELGDSALYFCASSVSTGDYGYTFGSGTRLTVV.

This clonotype was found many times. The rearrangement uses TRBV12-3 or TRBV12-4 and TRBJ2-3; TRBD1 might be the D (5 bases). CDR3 length equals 13 residues. Trimming removed 6 bases from V and 4 bases from J, with 11 bases in between. CDR3 sequence: CASSDTGPDTQYF. The CDR3 region has the DNA TGTGCCAGCAGCGATACAGGACCAGATACGCAGTATTTT.

The chain couples TRBV20-1 to TRBJ2-2; 7 bases are shared with TRBD1. Germline CDR1 is DFQATT and CDR2 is SNEGSKA (reference sequence). The J segment lost 4 bases and the V segment lost 2 bases, leaving 10 bases of the junction unmatched. The CDR3 totals 16 residues. CDR3 in DNA: TGCAGTGCTAGAACGGCAACAGGACAGGTCACCGGGGAGCTGTTTTTT. It specifies CSARTATGQVTGELFF.

This clonotype has a handful of counts. The chain recombines TRBV4-1 with TRBJ1-4; 8 bases are a match to TRBD1. V was pared by 3 bases and J by 0 bases, with 12 bases of the junction left unmatched. In germline, CDR1 is MGHRA, CDR2 YSYEKL. The CDR3 sequence is 19 residues long. As DNA, the CDR3 is TGCGCCAGCAGCCACCTCCGGACAGGGAGGTTCGCAACTAATGAAAAACTGTTTTTT. This translates into CASSHLRTGRFATNEKLFF.

About this clonotype: Compared with germline, one end of the junction differs, possibly owing to a read error. The chain couples TRBV12-3 or TRBV12-4 to TRBJ2-1; 9 bases agree with TRBD2. The CDR3 sequence is 17 residues long. CDR3 loop: CASRLARLADGSDEQFF. In DNA, the CDR3 is TGTGCCAGCAGGTTAGCGAGACTAGCGGACGGTTCCGATGAGCAGTTCTTC.

This clonotype was counted between two and nine times. The chain carries TRBV20-1 and TRBJ2-7; 12 bases are a match to TRBD2. The length of the CDR3 is 15 residues. Per germline, CDR1 DFQATT and CDR2 SNEGSKA (reference sequence). V lost 3 bases to trimming and J lost 5 bases; unmatched junction nucleotides: 8. The CDR3 protein is CSASARLAGVDEQYF. The DNA of the CDR3 is TGCAGTGCTAGCGCTCGACTAGCGGGAGTCGACGAGCAGTACTTC.

This clonotype occurred a few times. J is TRBJ2-7 and V is TRBV6-2 or TRBV6-3; D uncertain. Trimming stripped 4 bases from V and 0 bases from J, with 13 bases between. The CDR3 sequence is 15 residues long. The germline gives CDR1 MNHEY, CDR2 SVGEGT. The CDR3, as DNA: TGTGCCAGCAGTTTGAGTAGGACCGGCTCCTACGAGCAGTACTTC. The encoded protein is CASSLSRTGSYEQYF.

J is TRBJ2-7 and V is TRBV29-1; a possible D gene is TRBD2 (5 bases). Germline-derived CDR1 and CDR2 are SQVTM and ANQGSEA. V lost 0 bases to trimming and J lost 6 bases, with 9 bases between them. This CDR3 is built from 12 residues. The DNA for the CDR3 is TGCAGCGTTGAAGATAAGAGCGGCGAGCAGTACTTC. Amino acid sequence: CSVEDKSGEQYF.

This clonotype was recorded at least ten times. This rearrangement joins TRBV20-1 to TRBJ1-1; 7 bases map to TRBD1. Losses at the gene ends were 1 base for V and 5 bases for J; bases not matched to a gene: 7. Per germline, CDR1 DFQATT and CDR2 SNEGSKA (reference sequence). This CDR3 has 14 residues. The CDR3 nucleotides read TGCAGTGCTAGAGCCGGACAGGCTCGTACTGAAGCTTTCTTT. Its translation is CSARAGQARTEAFF.

This clonotype appeared many times. The chain couples TRBV11-2 to TRBJ2-7; D is possibly TRBD1 (6 bases). Germline CDR1 and CDR2: SGHAT and FQNNGV. This CDR3 spans 15 amino acids. Between the trimmed V and J ends, which lost 1 base and 0 bases, there was a span of 10 bases. The chain's CDR3 is CASSLVQGSSYEQYF. CDR3 nucleotide sequence: TGTGCCAGCAGCTTAGTACAGGGAAGCTCCTACGAGCAGTACTTC.

This clonotype was seen only a few times. This chain links TRBV20-1 with TRBJ2-7; 9 bases map to TRBD1. Germline values: CDR1 DFQATT, CDR2 SNEGSKA (reference sequence). Trimming took 6 bases from V and 3 from J; bases not matched to a gene: 6. This CDR3 is 13 amino acids long. This CDR3 reads CSADRGSGYEQYF. The CDR3 nucleotides read TGCAGTGCCGACAGGGGGTCTGGCTACGAGCAGTACTTC.

At least ten counts were recorded for this clonotype. The rearrangement links TRBV28 to TRBJ1-2; TRBD1 aligns across 7 bases. The CDR3 contains 13 residues. V lost 10 bases, J lost 5 bases, and 10 bases stayed unmatched. From germline, CDR1 is MDHEN and CDR2 SYDVKM. The CDR3 here is CAITAGTEYGYTF. The CDR3 coding sequence is TGTGCCATCACCGCTGGGACAGAATATGGCTACACCTTC.

This clonotype appeared many times. J is TRBJ1-6 and V is TRBV2; no definite D call. Germline V CDR1 and CDR2: SNHLY, FYNNEI. The CDR3 totals 15 residues. V lost 0 bases and J 7 bases, leaving 10 bases between the germline ends. The CDR3 reads CASSEAAGANSPLHF. The CDR3 DNA reads TGTGCCAGCAGTGAAGCGGCAGGAGCAAATTCACCCCTCCACTTT.

There are many counts of this clonotype. The rearrangement links TRBV14 to TRBJ1-3; the D is unclear. Trimming pared 4 bases from V and 0 bases from J, leaving 7 bases between. The CDR3 loop spans 14 amino acids. Germline lookup yields CDR1 SGHDN and CDR2 FVKESK. The CDR3 nucleotides are TGTGCCAGCAGCCGGTTAACCTCTGGAAACACCATATATTTT. This encodes CASSRLTSGNTIYF. Together with reference TRBV14 and TRBJ1-3, the CDR3 gives the full variable domain: EAGVTQFPSHSVIEKGQTVTLRCDPISGHDNLYWYRRVMGKEIKFLLHFVKESKQDESGMPNNRFLAERTGGTYSTLKVQPAELEDSGVYFCASSRLTSGNTIYFGEGSWLTVV.

The DNA of the CDR3 is TGTGCCAGCAGCCCCATTCAAGGTTACGAGCAGTACTTC. This encodes CASSPIQGYEQYF. The rearrangement links TRBV5-6 to TRBJ2-7; D not resolved. Germline values: CDR1 SGHDT, CDR2 YYEEEE. The V gene lost 4 bases and the J gene lost 4 bases, with 12 bases spanning the gap. The CDR3 sequence is 13 residues long.

This clonotype has at least ten counts. The V gene is TRBV20-1, the J gene TRBJ1-1; no definite D call. The CDR3 is made up of 15 amino acids. Germline-derived CDR1 and CDR2 are DFQATT and SNEGSKA (reference sequence). The ends were cut back, 1 base at V and 4 bases at J, with 16 bases in the middle. CDR3 DNA sequence: TGCAGTGCTAGAGGCCGAACCCCGGCGGTCACTGAAGCTTTCTTT. Translated, it gives CSARGRTPAVTEAFF.

This clonotype was counted only a few times. The CDR3 DNA reads TGTGCCAGCAGCCCATTGCTAGCGGATAGCTCCTACAATGAGCAGTTCTTC. Its translation is CASSPLLADSSYNEQFF. The chain joins TRBV3-1 to TRBJ2-1; 7 nucleotides match TRBD2. The germline gives CDR1 LGHDT, CDR2 YNNKEL (reference sequence). J was trimmed by 0 bases and V by 4 bases; bases with no gene match: 9. This CDR3 is 17 amino acids long.

This clonotype was counted at least ten times. The rearrangement joins TRBV6-1 to TRBJ2-1; the D is unclear. Trimming stripped 7 bases from V and 0 bases from J, with 13 bases between. This CDR3 contains 15 residues. Germline V gives CDR1 MNHNS, CDR2 SASEGT. This chain's CDR3 is CASTRAFSSYNEQFF. CDR3 DNA sequence: TGTGCCAGCACCCGAGCGTTTAGCTCCTACAATGAGCAGTTCTTC.

This clonotype came up many times. The chain's CDR3 is CASEAGARETQYF. The CDR3 coding sequence is TGTGCCAGCGAGGCAGGGGCCAGGGAGACCCAGTACTTC. V gene TRBV6-1 combines with J gene TRBJ2-5, with D perhaps matching TRBD1 (6 bases). Trimming took 8 bases from V and 5 from J, leaving 15 bases between them. The CDR3 spans 13 residues. Germline CDR1 reads MNHNS; CDR2 reads SASEGT.

This clonotype occurred many times. The genes are TRBV7-2 and TRBJ2-7, with D possibly called TRBD1 or TRBD2 (5 bases each). The CDR3 has 14 amino acids. In germline, CDR1 is SGHTA, CDR2 FQGNSA. V lost 4 bases and J 3 bases, leaving 13 bases between the germline ends. The CDR3 loop is CASSSGTYDYEQYF. The CDR3 bases are TGTGCCAGCAGCTCCGGGACCTACGACTACGAGCAGTACTTC. Filled out from reference TRBV7-2 and TRBJ2-7, the complete variable domain reads GAGVSQSPSNKVTEKGKDVELRCDPISGHTALYWYRQSLGQGLEFLIYFQGNSAPDKSGLPSDRFSAERTGGSVSTLTIQRTQQEDSAVYLCASSSGTYDYEQYFGPGTRLTVT.

The chain links TRBV20-1 to TRBJ2-1, with TRBD1 identical over 9 bases. The CDR3 runs 15 residues. V dropped 2 bases and J dropped 3; count of bases not matched to a gene: 5. Looked up from germline, CDR1 is DFQATT and CDR2 is SNEGSKA (reference sequence). CDR3: CSARRPGQGYNEQFF. The CDR3 DNA is TGCAGTGCTAGACGTCCGGGACAGGGCTACAATGAGCAGTTCTTC.

In this sample, this clonotype turned up many times. The CDR3 sequence: CASSLGFSATDTQYF. CDR3 bases: TGTGCCAGCAGTTTAGGTTTCAGCGCCACAGATACGCAGTATTTT. This sequence joins TRBV12-3 or TRBV12-4 and TRBJ2-3; D call uncertain. This CDR3 comprises 15 residues. Trimming pared 1 base from V and 2 bases from J, leaving 10 bases between.

This clonotype appeared a few times. V is TRBV30 and J is TRBJ1-2; the match to TRBD1 covers 7 bases. Germline V gene lookup returns CDR1 GTSNPN and CDR2 SVGIG (reference sequence). CDR3 length: 11 residues. V shed 1 base, J shed 14 bases, and the junction held 7 bases outside the gene matches. This chain's CDR3 is CAWSGQGACTF. The CDR3 bases are TGTGCCTGGAGTGGACAGGGAGCCTGTACCTTC.

This clonotype has more than one count but fewer than ten. V is TRBV7-3 and J is TRBJ2-6; the D is unclear. The CDR3 covers 15 residues. The V gene's germline CDR1 is SGHTA and CDR2 FQGTGA. V was shortened by 5 bases and J by 3 bases, with 11 bases between the two germline ends. CDR3 DNA sequence: TGTGCCAGCAGCCTGGGGTCGGGTGGGGCCAACGTCCTGACTTTC. Translating it yields CASSLGSGGANVLTF.